This TCR beta chain was captured in a study of blood T cells in healthy people across ages. This clonotype has just a few counts. The CDR3 has 12 residues. The ends were cut back, 0 bases at V and 5 bases at J, with 4 bases in the middle. Germline CDR1 and CDR2: MNHEY and SVGEGT. A J-beta primer mix and a sample-barcoded 5' primer were used in a second PCR of roughly 7 to 12 cycles. TCRdb processed the 5' RACE reads anew with MiXCR; each CDR3 protein has one entry. The table records about 1.7 million distinct CDR3 sequences, roughly 27% of them present only once. This clonotype was sampled from a woman under 40 in good health. Sequencing input: blood. The V gene is TRBV6-2 or TRBV6-3, the J gene TRBJ1-2; D call uncertain. CDR3 in DNA: TGTGCCAGCAGTTACTCGGAGTATGGCTACACCTTC. Amino acid sequence: CASSYSEYGYTF.